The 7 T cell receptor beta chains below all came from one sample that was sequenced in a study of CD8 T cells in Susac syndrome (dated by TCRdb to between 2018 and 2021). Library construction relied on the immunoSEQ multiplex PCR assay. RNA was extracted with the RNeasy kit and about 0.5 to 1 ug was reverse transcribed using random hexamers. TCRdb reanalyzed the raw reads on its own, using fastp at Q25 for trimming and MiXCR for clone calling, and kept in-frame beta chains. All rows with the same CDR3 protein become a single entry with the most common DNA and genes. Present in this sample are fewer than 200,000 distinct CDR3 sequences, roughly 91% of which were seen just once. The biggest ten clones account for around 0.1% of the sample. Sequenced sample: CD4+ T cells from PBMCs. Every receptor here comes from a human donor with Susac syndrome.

CDR3 in amino acids: CASSQETGGANGYTF. CDR3 nucleotides: TGTGCCAGCAGCCAGGAGACAGGGGGCGCGAATGGCTACACCTTC. The chain carries TRBV2 and TRBJ1-2, with 10 bases fitting TRBD1. Per the germline V gene, CDR1 is SNHLY and CDR2 is FYNNEI. This CDR3 is built from 15 residues. V lost 6 bases, J lost 6 bases, and 10 bases stayed unmatched.

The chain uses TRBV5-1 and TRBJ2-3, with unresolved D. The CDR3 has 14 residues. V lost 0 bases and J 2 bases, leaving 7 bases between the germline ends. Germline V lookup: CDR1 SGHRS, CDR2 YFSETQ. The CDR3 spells CASSLVPYTDTQYF. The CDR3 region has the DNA TGCGCCAGCAGCTTGGTACCTTACACAGATACGCAGTATTTT.

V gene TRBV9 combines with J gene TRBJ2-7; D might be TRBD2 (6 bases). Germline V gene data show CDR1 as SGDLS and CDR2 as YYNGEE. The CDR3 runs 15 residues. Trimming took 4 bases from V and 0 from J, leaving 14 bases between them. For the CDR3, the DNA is TGTGCCAGCAGCCCCGGCGGGGACGTCTCCTACGAGCAGTACTTC. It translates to CASSPGGDVSYEQYF.

CDR3 nucleotide sequence: TGCAGTGCCAGTCTTTCGGATGAGCAGTTCTTC. Encoded protein: CSASLSDEQFF. This chain links TRBV20-1 with TRBJ2-1; D call uncertain. Between the trimmed V and J ends, which lost 6 bases and 8 bases, there was a span of 11 bases. The CDR3 is 11 residues long. Germline lookup yields CDR1 DFQATT and CDR2 SNEGSKA (reference sequence).

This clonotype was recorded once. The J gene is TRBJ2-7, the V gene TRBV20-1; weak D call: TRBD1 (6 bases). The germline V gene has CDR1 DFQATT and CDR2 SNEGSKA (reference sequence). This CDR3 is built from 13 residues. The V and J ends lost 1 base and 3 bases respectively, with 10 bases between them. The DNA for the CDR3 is TGCAGTGCTAGAGTAAGGACAGACTACGAGCAGTACTTC. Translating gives CSARVRTDYEQYF.

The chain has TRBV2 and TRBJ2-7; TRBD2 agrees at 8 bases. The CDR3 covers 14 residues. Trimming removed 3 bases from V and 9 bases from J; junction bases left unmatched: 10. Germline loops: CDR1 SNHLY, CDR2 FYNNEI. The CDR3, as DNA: TGTGCCAGCAGTGATCTAGCGGGTTTCATAGGGCAGTACTTC. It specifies CASSDLAGFIGQYF.

The CDR3 is CASSPRQGGFYGYTF. DNA of the CDR3: TGCGCCAGCAGCCCAAGACAGGGGGGATTCTATGGCTACACCTTC. The chain has TRBV5-1 and TRBJ1-2; TRBD1 matches at 9 bases. Germline values: CDR1 SGHRS, CDR2 YFSETQ. J was trimmed by 4 bases and V by 4 bases; bases with no gene match: 8. The CDR3 sequence is 15 residues long.